Presented here are 5 T cell receptor beta chains from one specimen sequenced in a study of T cells in Graves' hyperthyroidism and ophthalmopathy. There were TCR beta CDR3 regions amplified from RNA transcripts. First-round RT-PCR with HTBI primers amplified the TCR CDR3 region. TCRdb fed the multiplex PCR reads into MiXCR, producing one record per CDR3 protein. Of under 450,000 distinct CDR3 sequences in the sample, approximately 17% were seen once. The sequenced sample consisted of blood. The receptor set was obtained from a woman aged 25-40 years with Graves' hyperthyroidism that later progressed to Graves' ophthalmopathy.

V is TRBV3-1 and J is TRBJ2-2, with D perhaps TRBD1 (6 bases). V lost 4 bases and J lost 2, with 29 bases in between. The CDR3 covers 21 residues. Germline lookup yields CDR1 LGHDT and CDR2 YNNKEL (reference sequence). The CDR3 region has the DNA TGTGCCAGCAGCCCCTTAACCGGGACAAGAAGCCGATGGGGTAACACCGGGGAGCTGTTTTTT. It encodes CASSPLTGTRSRWGNTGELFF.

The table lists this clonotype with many counts. This chain uses TRBV28 with TRBJ2-7; 8 positions agree with TRBD1. The CDR3 is 16 residues long. Losses at the gene ends were 5 bases for V and 3 bases for J; bases not matched to a gene: 12. The V gene's germline CDR1 is MDHEN and CDR2 SYDVKM. The CDR3 is CASSASFRDRRYEQYF. The CDR3 DNA reads TGTGCCAGCAGTGCCTCATTCCGGGACAGGCGCTACGAGCAGTACTTC. The full variable domain, rest sourced from reference TRBV28 and TRBJ2-7, is DVKVTQSSRYLVKRTGEKVFLECVQDMDHENMFWYRQDPGLGLRLIYFSYDVKMKEKGDIPEGYSVSREKKERFSLILESASTNQTSMYLCASSASFRDRRYEQYFGPGTRLTVT.

This clonotype was found a few times. At one of its ends the junction is not consistent with the germline gene, which may arise from a read error. The chain has TRBV18 and TRBJ1-2, with 9 bases matching TRBD1. The CDR3 is 14 amino acids. The germline V gene has CDR1 KGHSH and CDR2 LQKENI. CDR3 bases: TGTGCCAGCTCCCCACCGGGACAGGGAGCTGGCTACACCTTC. Translating it yields CASSPPGQGAGYTF.

The chain recombines TRBV2 with TRBJ1-1; the D is unclear. This CDR3 is built from 15 residues. In germline, CDR1 is SNHLY, CDR2 FYNNEI. Trimming took 0 bases from V and 7 from J, leaving 15 bases between them. CDR3 loop: CASSEALGRRNEAFF. Written as DNA, the CDR3 is TGTGCCAGCAGTGAAGCGCTTGGCAGAAGGAATGAAGCTTTCTTT. The complete variable domain, with remaining parts taken from reference TRBV2 and TRBJ1-1, reads EPEVTQTPSHQVTQMGQEVILRCVPISNHLYFYWYRQILGQKVEFLVSFYNNEISEKSEIFDDQFSVERPDGSNFTLKIRSTKLEDSAMYFCASSEALGRRNEAFFGQGTRLTVV.

This clonotype has ten or more counts. The chain combines TRBV20-1 with TRBJ2-6; unclear D gene. The V gene's germline CDR1 is DFQATT and CDR2 SNEGSKA (reference sequence). Trimming shortened V by 6 bases and J by 4 bases, and 7 bases separated the two germline ends. CDR3 length: 12 residues. The CDR3, as DNA: TGCAGTGCCAGGTCCGGGGCCAACGTCCTGACTTTC. This codes for CSARSGANVLTF.